Below are 8 T cell receptor beta chains sequenced from a single sample in a study of regulatory T cells in long-lasting Graves disease. Time point reported: newly diagnosed GD, antithyroid drugs for less than 3 months. Generation of the TCR library employed RNA extracted from PBMCs. Through Arm-PCR of CDR3 regions and iRepertoire HTBI primers, TCR beta libraries were built. TCRdb used MiXCR to reprocess the multiplex PCR reads, holding one entry per CDR3 protein. The sample yields around 250,000 distinct CDR3 sequences, about 19% seen once. The specimen was peripheral blood mononuclear cells (PBMCs), collected at new diagnosis, from a patient treated with antithyroid drugs. The receptors derive from a female donor with Graves disease.

Worth noting for this clonotype: With a much larger clone just one base away, this may be a read error. The chain is built from TRBV6-2 or TRBV6-3 and TRBJ1-4, with TRBD1 as a possible D gene (5 bases). Germline V CDR1 and CDR2: MNHEY, SVGEGT. CDR3 length equals 15 residues. This chain's CDR3 is CAGSYPTGANEKLFF. The CDR3 DNA sequence: TGTGCCGGCAGTTACCCAACGGGGGCTAATGAAAAACTGTTTTTT.

This clonotype was detected only once. The chain couples TRBV7-9 to TRBJ2-3, with TRBD2 matching over 10 bases. There are 16 residues in the CDR3. Germline assignment: CDR1 SEHNR and CDR2 FQNEAQ (reference sequence). With V trimmed by 5 bases and J by 4 bases, 9 bases remained unmatched. The CDR3 spells CASSPLAGVSADTQYF. CDR3 nucleotide sequence: TGTGCCAGCAGCCCTCTAGCGGGAGTGTCCGCAGATACGCAGTATTTT.

At least ten counts were recorded for this clonotype. The V and J genes are TRBV10-3 and TRBJ1-5; 7 bases map to TRBD1. Trimming cost V 6 bases and J 5 bases; bases outside gene matches: 4. Germline CDR1 and CDR2: ENHRY and SYGVKD. This CDR3 has 13 residues. This chain's CDR3 is CAISTQGDQPQHF. CDR3 nucleotide sequence: TGTGCCATCAGCACTCAGGGGGATCAGCCCCAGCATTTT.

This clonotype appeared a few times. The gene calls are TRBV4-1 and TRBJ2-7; a weak D match, TRBD2 (6 bases). The CDR3 is 20 residues long. Germline V gene sequence: CDR1 MGHRA, CDR2 YSYEKL. V was pared by 1 base and J by 3 bases, with 28 bases between. The CDR3 sequence: CASSQVNRGSGWAGGYEQYF. The CDR3 DNA is TGCGCCAGCAGCCAAGTAAACCGGGGTTCGGGCTGGGCCGGGGGCTACGAGCAGTACTTC.

A word on this clonotype: This sequence is one base from a far larger clone and is likely a read error. The rearrangement uses TRBV7-2 and TRBJ2-7; 7 bases are shared with TRBD1. Germline assignment: CDR1 SGHTA and CDR2 FQGNSA. Germline trimming cut 4 bases from V and 9 bases from J; bases unmatched to any gene: 15. The length of the CDR3 is 15 residues. CDR3 region: CASSSAETGIHGQYF. The CDR3 DNA sequence: TGTGCCAGCAGCTCTGCCGAGACAGGGATACACGGGCAGTACTTC.

This clonotype was counted many times. The chain combines TRBV2 with TRBJ2-2, with D perhaps matching TRBD1 (6 bases). V lost 10 bases to trimming and J lost 3 bases, with 12 bases between them. The CDR3 is 13 amino acids. The germline V gene has CDR1 SNHLY and CDR2 FYNNEI. CDR3 sequence: CANTGIHTGELFF. Here the CDR3 DNA reads TGTGCCAATACAGGGATCCACACCGGGGAGCTGTTTTTT.

The chain links TRBV3-1 to TRBJ2-3; TRBD2 matches 8 bases. There are 15 residues in the CDR3. Looked up from germline, CDR1 is LGHDT and CDR2 is YNNKEL (reference sequence). V lost 4 bases, J lost 3 bases, and 6 bases stayed unmatched. Here the CDR3 DNA reads TGTGCCAGCAGCCGGAGCGGGAGTGGGACAGATACGCAGTATTTT. It codes for CASSRSGSGTDTQYF.

This clonotype was seen ten or more times. V gene TRBV3-1 combines with J gene TRBJ2-7; perhaps TRBD2 as D (6 bases). The CDR3 is 14 residues long. Trimming removed 4 bases from V and 7 bases from J, with 17 bases in between. Germline V gene lookup returns CDR1 LGHDT and CDR2 YNNKEL (reference sequence). CDR3 DNA sequence: TGTGCCAGCAGCCGGGACTCCGCTAGGGTGGAGCAGTACTTC. This sequence encodes CASSRDSARVEQYF.